The 20 T cell receptor beta chains below were found in one sample sequenced in a study of blood T cell repertoires in COVID-19. Sequencing used immunoSEQ multiplex PCR; TCRdb keeps in-frame clones, though not all of them. The sample holds roughly 250,000 clones, approximately 85% seen once. The sample comprised PBMCs or T cells enriched from blood (not recorded which). Source of these receptors: a woman aged 25 to 39 who had recovered from COVID-19.

V and J are TRBV5-4 and TRBJ1-3, with TRBD1 identical over 7 bases. From germline, CDR1 is SGHNT and CDR2 YYREEE (reference sequence). The CDR3 runs 17 residues. Trimming at V came to 5 bases and at J to 0 bases, leaving 11 bases not matched to a gene. The CDR3 loop reads CASRGPGTAGSGNTIYF. In nucleotides, the CDR3 is TGTGCCAGCAGAGGCCCGGGGACAGCCGGCTCTGGAAACACCATATATTTT.

The chain recombines TRBV28 with TRBJ2-7; D not resolved. Deletions cut 8 bases from V and 5 bases from J, with 10 bases between. There are 11 residues in the CDR3. The V gene's germline CDR1 is MDHEN and CDR2 SYDVKM. DNA for the CDR3: TGTGCCAGCGGCCCCGCCCACGAGCAGTACTTC. Translated, it gives CASGPAHEQYF. Together with reference TRBV28 and TRBJ2-7, the CDR3 gives the full variable domain: DVKVTQSSRYLVKRTGEKVFLECVQDMDHENMFWYRQDPGLGLRLIYFSYDVKMKEKGDIPEGYSVSREKKERFSLILESASTNQTSMYLCASGPAHEQYFGPGTRLTVT.

The chain employs TRBV4-2 and TRBJ1-6; D is perhaps TRBD1 (5 bases). The length of the CDR3 is 18 residues. V was pared by 1 base and J by 10 bases, with 23 bases between. Germline values: CDR1 LGHNA, CDR2 YNFKEQ. As DNA, the CDR3 is TGTGCCAGCAGCCAAGGGACGCCCAGGGAAGGGGTACGATCACCCCTCCACTTT. Translated, it gives CASSQGTPREGVRSPLHF.

This chain links TRBV28 with TRBJ1-5; TRBD1 matches at 7 bases. Germline values: CDR1 MDHEN, CDR2 SYDVKM. V shed 3 bases, J shed 5 bases, and the junction held 4 bases outside the gene matches. The CDR3 contains 14 residues. The CDR3 DNA follows: TGTGCCAGCAGTTTGCCCCAGGGGGATCAGCCCCAGCATTTT. This gives the protein CASSLPQGDQPQHF. The full variable domain, its missing parts supplied by reference TRBV28 and TRBJ1-5, is DVKVTQSSRYLVKRTGEKVFLECVQDMDHENMFWYRQDPGLGLRLIYFSYDVKMKEKGDIPEGYSVSREKKERFSLILESASTNQTSMYLCASSLPQGDQPQHFGDGTRLSIL.

The chain uses TRBV27 and TRBJ2-6; D possibly corresponds to TRBD1 (6 bases). V lost 5 bases and J lost 0, with 14 bases in between. The germline V gene has CDR1 MNHEY and CDR2 SMNVEV (reference sequence). The CDR3 consists of 17 residues. Written as DNA, the CDR3 is TGTGCCAGCAGTCCCCGGGACATATACTCTGGGGCCAACGTCCTGACTTTC. It encodes CASSPRDIYSGANVLTF.

The chain couples TRBV6-5 to TRBJ2-7, with D maybe TRBD2 (6 bases). Looked up from germline, CDR1 is MNHEY and CDR2 is SVGAGI. CDR3 length: 15 amino acids. V lost 0 bases to trimming and J lost 2 bases, with 11 bases between them. The CDR3 DNA reads TGTGCCAGCAGTTACTCGAGTCGGGGGACCTACGAGCAGTACTTC. It is translated as CASSYSSRGTYEQYF.

V gene TRBV5-1 combines with J gene TRBJ1-2, with 7 bases identical to TRBD1. Looked up from germline, CDR1 is SGHRS and CDR2 is YFSETQ. The CDR3 is 13 amino acids. The junction had 8 bases not matched to a gene; V was cut back by 4 bases and J by 8 bases. As DNA, the CDR3 is TGCGCCAGCAGCGACGACAGGGTGGGCGGCTACACCTTC. Translating it yields CASSDDRVGGYTF.

The chain links TRBV10-1 to TRBJ2-2; the D is unclear. The V end lost 6 bases, the J end lost 4 bases, and 15 bases lay between the germline ends. The germline V gene encodes CDR1 WNHNN and CDR2 SYGVQD (reference sequence). The CDR3 is 15 amino acids. CDR3 in amino acids: CASSEARLGTGELFF. The CDR3 nucleotides are TGCGCCAGCAGCGAGGCGAGGCTGGGCACCGGGGAGCTGTTTTTT.

This chain links TRBV9 with TRBJ2-1; D is possibly TRBD1 (5 bases). This CDR3 is 16 amino acids long. The V end was cut by 0 bases, the J end by 2 bases, with 12 bases between. The germline gives CDR1 SGDLS, CDR2 YYNGEE. CDR3 sequence (DNA): TGTGCCAGCAGCGTAGGACAGAATGAACCCTACAATGAGCAGTTCTTC. Protein sequence: CASSVGQNEPYNEQFF.

CDR3 nucleotide sequence: TGTGCCAGCGGCCTGAACACTGAAGCTTTCTTT. This sequence encodes CASGLNTEAFF. The gene calls are TRBV9 and TRBJ1-1; D is uncertain. Germline lookup yields CDR1 SGDLS and CDR2 YYNGEE. V dropped 7 bases and J dropped 0 bases, with 4 bases sitting between them. CDR3 size: 11 residues.

This rearrangement joins TRBV7-8 to TRBJ2-7, with TRBD2 identical over 10 bases. CDR1 and CDR2 (germline): SGHVS, FQNEAQ. The CDR3 is 21 residues long. V trimming: 1 base; J trimming: 5 bases; junction bases outside the gene matches: 23. The CDR3 DNA follows: TGTGCCAGCAGCTTAGTGGGGCAGGGCCCTAGCGGGAGAGGTATTTACGACGAGCAGTACTTC. It encodes CASSLVGQGPSGRGIYDEQYF.

V gene TRBV15 combines with J gene TRBJ2-2; 9 positions match TRBD1. V lost 3 bases and J lost 0; bases outside the gene matches: 2. In germline, CDR1 is LNHNV, CDR2 YYDKDF (reference sequence). The CDR3 spans 16 residues. The CDR3 region is CATSSGTGSNTGELFF. The CDR3 region has the DNA TGTGCCACCAGCAGCGGGACAGGGTCGAACACCGGGGAGCTGTTTTTT.

The chain combines TRBV2 with TRBJ1-6, with D perhaps TRBD1 (5 bases). This CDR3 comprises 16 residues. V was shortened by 0 bases and J by 4 bases, with 10 bases between the two germline ends. Germline V gives CDR1 SNHLY, CDR2 FYNNEI. The CDR3 protein is CASSEAGRVYNSPLHF. In DNA, the CDR3 is TGTGCCAGCAGTGAAGCAGGCAGGGTTTATAATTCACCCCTCCACTTT.

The rearrangement links TRBV11-3 to TRBJ2-7, with D perhaps matching TRBD2 (6 bases). The V gene lost 9 bases and the J gene lost 0 bases, with 12 bases spanning the gap. There are 13 residues in the CDR3. The V gene's germline CDR1 is SGHNT and CDR2 YENEEA. For the CDR3, the DNA is TGTGCCAGTTCCCGGGACTCCTCCTACGAGCAGTACTTC. It codes for CASSRDSSYEQYF.

The rearrangement uses TRBV6-5 and TRBJ2-1; no reliable D call. Germline V gene data show CDR1 as MNHEY and CDR2 as SVGAGI. With 2 bases removed from V and 2 bases from J, the gap between germline ends came to 13 bases. The CDR3 has 16 amino acids. The CDR3 protein is CASSYGLQVTYNEQFF. The CDR3 DNA sequence: TGTGCCAGCAGTTACGGGTTGCAGGTTACCTACAATGAGCAGTTCTTC.

This clone was seen only once. The rearrangement links TRBV9 to TRBJ1-1, with 7 bases identical to TRBD1. The germline gives CDR1 SGDLS, CDR2 YYNGEE. The CDR3 contains 15 residues. J was trimmed by 3 bases and V by 4 bases; bases with no gene match: 9. CDR3: CASSTMTGRDTEAFF. The CDR3 DNA sequence: TGTGCCAGCAGCACGATGACAGGGCGAGACACTGAAGCTTTCTTT.

This chain connects TRBV2 to TRBJ1-1; weak D call: TRBD1 (5 bases). The CDR3 has 11 residues. Trimming removed 7 bases from V and 3 bases from J, with 6 bases in between. CDR1 is SNHLY and CDR2 is FYNNEI in the germline V gene. CDR3 protein: CASKTDTEAFF. In DNA, the CDR3 is TGTGCCAGCAAGACAGACACTGAAGCTTTCTTT.

The chain joins TRBV5-1 to TRBJ1-2; D remains ambiguous. The CDR3 covers 12 residues. Trimming pared 0 bases from V and 6 bases from J, leaving 6 bases between. CDR1 is SGHRS, CDR2 YFSETQ, per germline. CDR3 residues: CASSLVGDGYTF. The CDR3 DNA reads TGCGCCAGCAGCTTGGTCGGGGATGGCTACACCTTC.

V usage is TRBV10-3 and J usage is TRBJ2-1, with 8 bases lining up with TRBD2. Germline assignment: CDR1 ENHRY and CDR2 SYGVKD. This CDR3 spans 12 amino acids. V was pared by 6 bases and J by 8 bases, with 3 bases of the junction left unmatched. The chain's CDR3 is CAISGGAYEQFF. In DNA form, the CDR3 reads TGTGCCATCAGCGGGGGGGCGTATGAGCAGTTCTTC.

The chain couples TRBV19 to TRBJ2-7; TRBD1 agrees at 7 bases. Per the germline V gene, CDR1 is LNHDA and CDR2 is SQIVND (reference sequence). The CDR3 totals 13 residues. The V and J ends lost 2 bases and 6 bases, in that order; junction bases with no gene match: 4. CDR3 nucleotide sequence: TGTGCCAGTAGTATATCGACAGGGCTCGAGCAGTACTTC. This sequence encodes CASSISTGLEQYF. Full variable domain (outside the CDR3, taken from reference TRBV19 and TRBJ2-7): DGGITQSPKYLFRKEGQNVTLSCEQNLNHDAMYWYRQDPGQGLRLIYYSQIVNDFQKGDIAEGYSVSREKKESFPLTVTSAQKNPTAFYLCASSISTGLEQYFGPGTRLTVT.